Listed here are 21 T cell receptor beta chains from one sample, sequenced in a study of cytomegalovirus exposure and HLA in healthy donors (dated by TCRdb to 2017 to 2019). Receptor libraries were prepared by the immunoSEQ multiplex PCR assay. TCRdb mirrors the immuneACCESS table, restricted to in-frame sequences. Some clones are absent from its copies; in checked studies, under half trace to an unresolved V gene, and the reason for the others is unknown. In this sample the table shows roughly 68,000 clones, 96% of which occur a single time. 4.5% to 5% of the sample is held by the ten biggest clonotypes. The sequenced sample consisted of PBMCs. These receptors were collected from a woman under 30 in good health and CMV-seropositive.

This chain uses TRBV5-6 with TRBJ1-4, with 7 bases that match TRBD1. The V segment lost 1 base and the J segment 6 bases; nucleotides outside the gene matches: 15. CDR3 size: 18 residues. CDR1 and CDR2 from the germline V gene are SGHDT and YYEEEE. CDR3 coding DNA: TGTGCCAGCAGCTTGAATTCAGGACAGGAGGGGCCGGATGAAAAACTGTTTTTT. Amino acids: CASSLNSGQEGPDEKLFF. The whole variable domain, filled in from reference TRBV5-6 and TRBJ1-4, reads DAGVTQSPTHLIKTRGQQVTLRCSPKSGHDTVSWYQQALGQGPQFIFQYYEEEERQRGNFPDRFSGHQFPNYSSELNVNALLLGDSALYLCASSLNSGQEGPDEKLFFGSGTQLSVL.

V is TRBV19 and J is TRBJ2-1; 7 bases fit TRBD2. The length of the CDR3 is 14 residues. CDR1 and CDR2 from the germline V gene are LNHDA and SQIVND (reference sequence). V dropped 6 bases and J dropped 2; count of bases not matched to a gene: 4. CDR3 residues: CASRPSGTYNEQFF. DNA of the CDR3: TGTGCCAGTAGACCCAGCGGGACCTACAATGAGCAGTTCTTC.

This chain joins TRBV11-3 and TRBJ2-1, with TRBD2 matching 10 bases. Germline CDR1 reads SGHNT; CDR2 reads YENEEA. V lost 1 base and J lost 10; bases outside the gene matches: 7. CDR3 length: 15 residues. The CDR3 is CASSLGTSGGGEQFF. CDR3 coding DNA: TGTGCCAGCAGCTTAGGGACTAGCGGAGGGGGCGAGCAGTTCTTC.

In this sample, this clone turned up a few times. The gene calls are TRBV27 and TRBJ1-5; no reliable D call. Trimming left V 7 bases short and J 7 bases short, with 17 bases between. The CDR3 consists of 14 residues. Germline-derived CDR1 and CDR2 are MNHEY and SMNVEV (reference sequence). The CDR3 nucleotides are TGTGCCAGCACCTCCCGTGCAGGTGGCCAGCCCCAGCATTTT. Translation: CASTSRAGGQPQHF.

The chain links TRBV9 to TRBJ2-7; a weak D match, TRBD2 (6 bases). The CDR3 consists of 15 residues. Germline loops: CDR1 SGDLS, CDR2 YYNGEE. V lost 4 bases and J 3 bases, leaving 17 bases between the germline ends. This CDR3 reads CASSPGVAALYEQYF. CDR3 sequence (DNA): TGTGCCAGCAGCCCCGGGGTAGCGGCCCTCTACGAGCAGTACTTC. The full variable domain, completed using reference TRBV9 and TRBJ2-7, is DSGVTQTPKHLITATGQRVTLRCSPRSGDLSVYWYQQSLDQGLQFLIQYYNGEERAKGNILERFSAQQFPDLHSELNLSSLELGDSALYFCASSPGVAALYEQYFGPGTRLTVT.

This clone was recorded only once. The rearrangement links TRBV30 to TRBJ2-2, with 13 bases aligning to TRBD2. J gave up 8 bases and V 0 bases, and 3 bases lay outside the gene matches. The CDR3 covers 15 residues. Germline V CDR1 and CDR2: GTSNPN, SVGIG (reference sequence). Written as DNA, the CDR3 is TGTGCCTGGAGTGTACTAGCGGGAGGGCAGGGGGAGCTGTTTTTT. It codes for CAWSVLAGGQGELFF.

V gene TRBV29-1 combines with J gene TRBJ1-2, with D possibly TRBD1 on 5 matching bases. With 2 bases removed from V and 6 bases from J, the gap between germline ends came to 16 bases. CDR1 and CDR2 (germline): SQVTM, ANQGSEA. This CDR3 has 14 residues. The CDR3 nucleotides read TGCAGCGTTGAACCGTCCGTTCAGGGAAATGGCTACACCTTC. This sequence encodes CSVEPSVQGNGYTF.

The V and J genes are TRBV5-6 and TRBJ2-1; perhaps TRBD2 as D (6 bases). Germline-derived CDR1 and CDR2 are SGHDT and YYEEEE. V shed 4 bases and J shed 6 bases, with 17 bases lying between them. This CDR3 contains 15 residues. This CDR3 reads CASSPLSGGVNEQFF. The CDR3 DNA follows: TGTGCCAGCAGCCCTCTTTCTGGCGGGGTCAATGAGCAGTTCTTC.

J is TRBJ2-7 and V is TRBV4-1; TRBD2 agrees at 11 bases. The CDR3 consists of 16 residues. V lost 3 bases and J lost 5; bases outside the gene matches: 9. Germline V gene data show CDR1 as MGHRA and CDR2 as YSYEKL. The DNA of the CDR3 is TGCGCCAGCAGCCATACGACTAGCGGGAAACAACACGAGCAGTACTTC. Amino acids: CASSHTTSGKQHEQYF.

V usage is TRBV7-3 and J usage is TRBJ2-2, with D maybe TRBD2 (6 bases). V was pared by 5 bases and J by 6 bases, with 13 bases between. The CDR3 sequence is 14 residues long. Germline CDR1 SGHTA, CDR2 FQGTGA. The CDR3 DNA is TGTGCCAGCAGCCCCTCCCTAGCGTCCGGGGAGCTGTTTTTT. Protein: CASSPSLASGELFF.

The J gene is TRBJ2-5, the V gene TRBV28, with TRBD2 matching 11 bases. The CDR3 is 17 amino acids. Trimming at V came to 5 bases and at J to 4 bases, leaving 12 bases not matched to a gene. The germline V gene encodes CDR1 MDHEN and CDR2 SYDVKM. CDR3 in amino acids: CASSPQISGRARETQYF. For the CDR3, the DNA is TGTGCCAGCAGTCCACAGATTAGCGGGAGGGCCAGAGAGACCCAGTACTTC.

This chain joins TRBV5-1 and TRBJ1-3; 7 positions match TRBD1. With V trimmed by 3 bases and J by 0 bases, 3 bases remained unmatched. From germline, CDR1 is SGHRS and CDR2 YFSETQ. The CDR3 is made up of 15 amino acids. DNA of the CDR3: TGCGCCAGCAGCTCCAGGGGGAACTCTGGAAACACCATATATTTT. Residues: CASSSRGNSGNTIYF.

The chain recombines TRBV19 with TRBJ2-7; unclear D gene. This CDR3 has 13 residues. V was trimmed by 4 bases and J by 1 base, leaving 8 bases between them. The germline CDR1 and CDR2 sequences are LNHDA and SQIVND (reference sequence). Here the CDR3 DNA reads TGTGCCAGTAGTAATAGGAGTTCCTACGAGCAGTACTTC. Its translation is CASSNRSSYEQYF.

The chain joins TRBV2 to TRBJ1-1, with 9 bases aligning to TRBD1. Germline V gene sequence: CDR1 SNHLY, CDR2 FYNNEI. Trimming at V came to 2 bases and at J to 6 bases, leaving 7 bases not matched to a gene. This CDR3 contains 15 residues. The CDR3 DNA sequence: TGTGCCAGCAGTGAAATGGACAGGGGTAGTGCTGAAGCTTTCTTT. As protein: CASSEMDRGSAEAFF.

The genes are TRBV5-1 and TRBJ2-3, with 7 bases that match TRBD2. Germline trimming cut 4 bases from V and 0 bases from J; bases unmatched to any gene: 14. Germline CDR1 and CDR2: SGHRS and YFSETQ. This CDR3 spans 18 amino acids. The CDR3 spells CASSPPSSSGTSTDTQYF. CDR3 DNA sequence: TGCGCCAGCAGCCCACCGTCCTCCAGCGGGACTAGCACAGATACGCAGTATTTT.

In this sample, this clone turned up a few times. CDR3: CASSQVDLGTSGYTF. DNA of the CDR3: TGCGCCAGCAGCCAAGTTGACCTGGGCACCTCCGGCTACACCTTC. The chain recombines TRBV4-1 with TRBJ1-2; D is uncertain. Germline V gene sequence: CDR1 MGHRA, CDR2 YSYEKL. V lost 1 base, J lost 8 bases, and 17 bases lay in between. The CDR3 runs 15 residues.

The chain links TRBV29-1 to TRBJ1-3; 11 nucleotides match TRBD1. Per the germline V gene, CDR1 is SQVTM and CDR2 is ANQGSEA. Trimming removed 4 bases from V and 3 bases from J; junction bases left unmatched: 5. The CDR3 totals 15 residues. This CDR3 is CSVGTGGRFGNTIYF. The CDR3, as DNA: TGCAGCGTTGGGACAGGGGGCCGGTTTGGAAACACCATATATTTT.

The rearrangement links TRBV11-3 to TRBJ2-1; 8 nucleotides agree with TRBD2. The CDR3 is 16 residues long. V lost 7 bases, J lost 6 bases, and 14 bases stayed unmatched. CDR1 SGHNT and CDR2 YENEEA come from the germline V gene. CDR3 DNA: TGTGCCAGCACTCTGGCGGGAGGTAGACGGGGCAATGAGCAGTTCTTC. Amino acids: CASTLAGGRRGNEQFF.

V is TRBV30 and J is TRBJ2-1; D is possibly TRBD2 (7 bases). The CDR3 length is 14 residues. Germline assignment: CDR1 GTSNPN and CDR2 SVGIG (reference sequence). The V end was cut by 4 bases, the J end by 8 bases, with 18 bases between. CDR3 region: CAWTAQGRVDEQFF. The CDR3 DNA follows: TGTGCCTGGACTGCGCAGGGGAGGGTCGATGAGCAGTTCTTC.

CDR3 in DNA: TGTGCCAGCAGGCAGGGGTCCGCCGAGCAGTACTTC. This encodes CASRQGSAEQYF. This sequence joins TRBV11-3 and TRBJ2-7; possible D gene TRBD1, 6 bases. Between the trimmed V and J ends, which lost 6 bases and 6 bases, there was a span of 12 bases. Germline assignment: CDR1 SGHNT and CDR2 YENEEA. The CDR3 has 12 amino acids.

The CDR3 coding sequence is TGTGCCAGCAGGGCGGGCGGGGGGACTGAAGCTTTCTTT. Its protein is CASRAGGGTEAFF. The rearrangement joins TRBV28 to TRBJ1-1; tentative D call: TRBD1 (5 bases). The CDR3 runs to 13 residues. CDR1 is MDHEN and CDR2 is SYDVKM in the germline V gene. V was shortened by 6 bases and J by 5 bases, with 13 bases between the two germline ends. Drawing the rest from reference TRBV28 and TRBJ1-1, the complete variable domain is DVKVTQSSRYLVKRTGEKVFLECVQDMDHENMFWYRQDPGLGLRLIYFSYDVKMKEKGDIPEGYSVSREKKERFSLILESASTNQTSMYLCASRAGGGTEAFFGQGTRLTVV.